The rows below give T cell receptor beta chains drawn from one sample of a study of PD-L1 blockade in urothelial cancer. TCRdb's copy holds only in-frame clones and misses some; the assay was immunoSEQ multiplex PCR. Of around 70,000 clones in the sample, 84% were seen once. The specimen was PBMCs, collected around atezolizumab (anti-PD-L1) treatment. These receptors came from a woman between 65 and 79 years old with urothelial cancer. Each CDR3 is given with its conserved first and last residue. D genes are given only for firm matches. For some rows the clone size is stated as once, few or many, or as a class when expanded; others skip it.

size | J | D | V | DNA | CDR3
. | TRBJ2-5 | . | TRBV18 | TGTGCCAGCTCTAACCTCAGGGGAGAAGAGACCCAGTACTTC | CASSNLRGEETQYF
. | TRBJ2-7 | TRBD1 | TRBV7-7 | TGTGCCAGCAGCTTAGATGGGACAGGGGCCTACGAGCAGTACTTC | CASSLDGTGAYEQYF
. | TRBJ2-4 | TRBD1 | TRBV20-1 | TGCAGTGCTAAGACAGGGGGCATTCAGTACTTC | CSAKTGGIQYF
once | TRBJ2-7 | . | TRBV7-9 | TGTGCCAGCAGCTTAGGGGTCGGTGGGCCGTTCTACGAGCAGTACTTC | CASSLGVGGPFYEQYF
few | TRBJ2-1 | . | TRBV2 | TGTGCCAGCAGCACGACTAGAACACACAATGAGCAGTTCTTC | CASSTTRTHNEQFF
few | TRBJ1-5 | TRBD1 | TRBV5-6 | TGTGCCAGCAGCTCGACTCCGGGACAGGGTGATTTTTGGAATCAGCCCCAGCATTTT | CASSSTPGQGDFWNQPQHF
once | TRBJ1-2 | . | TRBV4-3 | TGCGCCAGCAGCCAAGAAAGGGCGGGAGATGGCTACACCTTC | CASSQERAGDGYTF
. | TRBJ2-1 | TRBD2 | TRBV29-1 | TGCAGCACTACAGGCATAGCGGGGGGGAAATACAATGAGCAGTTCTTC | CSTTGIAGGKYNEQFF
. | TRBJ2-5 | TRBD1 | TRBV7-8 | TGTGCCAGCAGCTCCGGACAGGGCCAAGAGACCCAGTACTTC | CASSSGQGQETQYF
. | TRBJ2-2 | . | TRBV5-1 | TGCGCCAGCATCACGGACTCGGCGAACACCGGGGAGCTGTTTTTT | CASITDSANTGELFF
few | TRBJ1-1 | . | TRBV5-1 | TGCGCCAGCAGCTTTATAGGGGAGAACACTGAAGCTTTCTTT | CASSFIGENTEAFF
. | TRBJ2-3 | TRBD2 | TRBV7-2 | TGTGCCAGCAGCTCACTAGCGGCTAGCACAGATACGCAGTATTTT | CASSSLAASTDTQYF
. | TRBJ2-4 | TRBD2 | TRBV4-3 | TGCGCCAGCAGCCAAGGACTAGCGGGGCCAGCCAAAAACATTCAGTACTTC | CASSQGLAGPAKNIQYF
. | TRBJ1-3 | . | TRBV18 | TGTGCCAGCTCACCACCTGTTACAGCTGGAAACACCATATATTTT | CASSPPVTAGNTIYF
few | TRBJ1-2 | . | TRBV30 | TGTGCCTGGAGTGCAGGCGGGTCGGCTGGCTACACCTTC | CAWSAGGSAGYTF
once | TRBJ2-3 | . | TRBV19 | TGTGCCAGTAGTATCGGGGTGCGTAGCGATACGCAGTATTTT | CASSIGVRSDTQYF
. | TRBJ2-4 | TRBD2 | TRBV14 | TGTGCCAGCAGCCGCCGGACTAGCGGGGGGGCCTTTGACAAAAACATTCAGTACTTC | CASSRRTSGGAFDKNIQYF
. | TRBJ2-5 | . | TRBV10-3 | TGTGCCATATCCGCCCAGGGAGGCGAGGAGACCCAGTACTTC | CAISAQGGEETQYF
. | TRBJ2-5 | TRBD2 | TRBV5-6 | TGTGCCAGCACCCTGGGAGGGCCAAAGACCCAGTACTTC | CASTLGGPKTQYF
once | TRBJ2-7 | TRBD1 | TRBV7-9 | TGTGCCAGCAGCTCGACAGGGATTGAGCAGTACTTC | CASSSTGIEQYF
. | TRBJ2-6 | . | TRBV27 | TGTGCCAGCAGTTTATTGCGGGGGCGTCCCTCTGGGGCCAACGTCCTGACTTTC | CASSLLRGRPSGANVLTF
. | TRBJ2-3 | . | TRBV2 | TGTGCCAGTGCTAGCGGGACAGGTCTGGGTACGCAGTATTTT | CASASGTGLGTQYF
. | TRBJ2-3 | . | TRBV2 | TGTGCCAGCAAGGGGTTAAGCACAGATACGCAGTATTTT | CASKGLSTDTQYF
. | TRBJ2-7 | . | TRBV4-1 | TGCGCCAGCAGCCAAGTTCTAGAAGTAGGTTACGAGCAGTACTTC | CASSQVLEVGYEQYF
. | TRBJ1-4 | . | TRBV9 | TGTGCCAGCAGCGTAAACCCTGGAGAAGTTAATGAAAAACTGTTTTTT | CASSVNPGEVNEKLFF
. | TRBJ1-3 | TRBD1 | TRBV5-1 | TGCGCCAGCAGCTTGTCCGGGACAGGGATTCACTCTGGAAACACCATATATTTT | CASSLSGTGIHSGNTIYF
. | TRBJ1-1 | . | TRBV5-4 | TGTGCCAGCAGCTTGGTGTTAGACACTGAAGCTTTCTTT | CASSLVLDTEAFF
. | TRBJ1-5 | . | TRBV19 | TGTGCCAGTAGTATTGACAGATTCAATCAGCCCCAGCATTTT | CASSIDRFNQPQHF
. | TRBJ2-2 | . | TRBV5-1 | TGCGCCAGCAGCCCGGGGTCCGGGGAGCTGTTTTTT | CASSPGSGELFF
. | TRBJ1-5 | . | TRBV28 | TGTGCCAGCAGTTTAACAGGTCCGCCTGGCAATCAGCCCCAGCATTTT | CASSLTGPPGNQPQHF
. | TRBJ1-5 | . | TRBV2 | TGTGCCAGCAGCCAAACGGGGGGGGCTTCTGGTCAGCCCCAGCATTTT | CASSQTGGASGQPQHF
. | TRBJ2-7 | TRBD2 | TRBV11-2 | TGTGCCAGCAGCCGCAATAGCGGGGGAACCTACGAGCAGTACTTC | CASSRNSGGTYEQYF
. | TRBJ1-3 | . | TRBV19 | TGTGCCAGTGCGGGGACGCCTGGTGGTGGAAACACCATATATTTT | CASAGTPGGGNTIYF
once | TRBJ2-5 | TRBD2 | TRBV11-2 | TGTGCCAGCAGCTTCAGACTAGCAGGGAGGGGTTTAGATGTAGAGACCCAGTACTTC | CASSFRLAGRGLDVETQYF
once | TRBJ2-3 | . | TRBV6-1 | TGTGCCAGCACCGGGGACACAGATACGCAGTATTTT | CASTGDTDTQYF
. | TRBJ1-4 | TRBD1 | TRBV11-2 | TGTGCCAGCAGCTTCAGACAGGGACCAGCAACTAATGAAAAACTGTTTTTT | CASSFRQGPATNEKLFF
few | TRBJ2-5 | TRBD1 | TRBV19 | TGTGCCAGTAGTATTCGTGGGGACACAGGGGGCCTACGAGAGACCCAGTACTTC | CASSIRGDTGGLRETQYF
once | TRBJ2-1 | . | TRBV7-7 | TGTGCCAGCAGCTTAGCTGGGCTCCACAATGAGCAGTTCTTC | CASSLAGLHNEQFF
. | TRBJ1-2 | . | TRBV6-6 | TGTGCCAGCAGTTACAGACGGACAGCTCTAAACTATGGCTACACCTTC | CASSYRRTALNYGYTF
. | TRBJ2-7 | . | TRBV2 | TGTGCCAGCAGTCCACAGGGATACGAGCAGTACTTC | CASSPQGYEQYF
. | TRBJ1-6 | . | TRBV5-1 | TGCGCCAGCAGCTTGGTCACAGAAGATTCACCCCTCCACTTT | CASSLVTEDSPLHF
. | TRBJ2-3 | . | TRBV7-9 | TGTGCCAGCACTCTTATCATAATGAGAACAGATACGCAGTATTTT | CASTLIIMRTDTQYF
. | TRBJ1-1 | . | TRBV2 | TGTGCCAGCAGTGAAGCAGGGGGGGAAACTGAAGCTTTCTTT | CASSEAGGETEAFF
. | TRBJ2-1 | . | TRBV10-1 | TGCGCCAGCAGTGGATTCTCCACTAGCCAGGTGTCCAATGAGCAGTTCTTC | CASSGFSTSQVSNEQFF
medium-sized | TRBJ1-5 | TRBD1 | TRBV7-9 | TGTGCCAGCAGCTCCGGGACAGGGGGCGGACTCGGGTATCAGCCCCAGCATTTT | CASSSGTGGGLGYQPQHF